This T cell receptor beta chain was observed in a study of blood T cell repertoires in COVID-19. Here immunoSEQ multiplex PCR was the method, and the copy in TCRdb shows in-frame clones only, minus some. The data hold 170,000 or so clones, with more than 70% observed a single time. Comments on this clone: This specimen includes other DNA sequences encoding the same CDR3.

The germline V and J ends were trimmed by 6 bases and 1 base, with 12 bases remaining between them. The CDR3 covers 14 residues. Germline CDR1 is LNHDA and CDR2 is SQIVND (reference sequence). The chain couples TRBV19 to TRBJ1-1; D might be TRBD1 (6 bases). The material sequenced was peripheral blood. This clonotype was obtained from a young man with active or convalescent COVID-19. The CDR3 protein is CASRQTGTNTEAFF. The CDR3 nucleotides read TGTGCCAGTAGACAGACAGGTACGAACACTGAAGCTTTCTTT.